The present entry profiles one TCR beta chain with its context. What it binds is unknown. Primers used in a second PCR of about 6 to 11 cycles were a sample-barcoded 5' primer and a J-beta primer mix. Each cDNA molecule, via a template-switch adaptor with 12 random nucleotides, was tagged. Using its own MiXCR run on the 5' RACE reads, TCRdb lists one record per CDR3 protein. The sample carries around 320,000 distinct CDR3 sequences, 27% recorded once. V lost 5 bases and J lost 4; bases outside the gene matches: 9. This CDR3 comprises 15 residues. Germline V lookup: CDR1 SGHTA, CDR2 FQGNSA. The entry originates in a study of blood T cells in healthy people across ages. General study findings and limits: Reliance upon unsorted PBMCs precluded definitive naive versus antigen-experienced comparison.

This chain links TRBV7-2 with TRBJ1-2; 8 positions agree with TRBD1. Specimen: blood. This receptor was taken from a woman in her seventies in good health. In nucleotides, the CDR3 is TGTGCCAGCAGCCAGAGGGGCGGACAGGGCTATGGCTACACCTTC. Translation gives CASSQRGGQGYGYTF.